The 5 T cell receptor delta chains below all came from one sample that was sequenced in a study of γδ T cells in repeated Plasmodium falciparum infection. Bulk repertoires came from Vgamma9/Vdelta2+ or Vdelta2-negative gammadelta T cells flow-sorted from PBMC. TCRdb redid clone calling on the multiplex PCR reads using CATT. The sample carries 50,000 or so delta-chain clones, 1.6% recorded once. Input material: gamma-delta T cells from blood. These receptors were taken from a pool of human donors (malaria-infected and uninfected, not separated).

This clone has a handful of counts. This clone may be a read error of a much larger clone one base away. The CDR3, as DNA: TGTGCCTGTGACACTGTAACCACTGGGGGATATGGTGCCGATAAGCTCATCTTT. Translating it yields CACDTVTTGGYGADKLIF. The J gene has no call, while the V gene is TRDV2; TRDD3 was called by the table and not checked on the DNA. CDR3 size: 18 residues. Germline CDR1 and CDR2: GEAIGNYY and EKD.

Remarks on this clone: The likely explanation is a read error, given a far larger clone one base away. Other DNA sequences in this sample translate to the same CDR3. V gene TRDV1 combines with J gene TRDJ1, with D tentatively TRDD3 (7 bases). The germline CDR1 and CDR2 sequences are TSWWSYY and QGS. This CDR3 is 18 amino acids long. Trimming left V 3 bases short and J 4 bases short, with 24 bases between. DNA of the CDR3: TGTGCTCTTGGGGACCCCTTCCCTGCAGTCTGGGGATACGATAAACTCATCTTT. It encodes CALGDPFPAVWGYDKLIF.

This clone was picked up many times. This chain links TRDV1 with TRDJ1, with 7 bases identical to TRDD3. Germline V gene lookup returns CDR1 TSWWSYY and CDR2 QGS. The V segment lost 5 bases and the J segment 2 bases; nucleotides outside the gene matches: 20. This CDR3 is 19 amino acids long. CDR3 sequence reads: CALGTPTPIAPGDTDKLIF. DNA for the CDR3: TGTGCTCTTGGGACCCCGACCCCCATTGCACCGGGGGATACCGATAAACTCATCTTT.

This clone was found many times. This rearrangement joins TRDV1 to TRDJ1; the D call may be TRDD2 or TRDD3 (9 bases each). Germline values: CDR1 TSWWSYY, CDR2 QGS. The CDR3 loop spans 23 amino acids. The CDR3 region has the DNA TGTGCCTTCCATACCTCCTTCCTACGGGTACTGGGGGACCAGCTGAGGGACACCGATAAACTCATCTTT. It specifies CAFHTSFLRVLGDQLRDTDKLIF.

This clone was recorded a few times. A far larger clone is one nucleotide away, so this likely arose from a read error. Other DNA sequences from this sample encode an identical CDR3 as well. CDR3 protein: CALGEPVMIALQYWLWTGTDKLIF. For the CDR3, the DNA is TGTGCTCTTGGGGAACCGGTAATGATCGCCCTCCAGTACTGGTTATGGACCGGGACCGACAAACTCATCTTT. The chain has TRDV1 and TRDJ1; TRDD3 is a possible D gene (5 bases). The J gene, absent from TCRdb, was called here by matching the DNA to germline. CDR1 is TSWWSYY and CDR2 is QGS in the germline V gene. The CDR3 sequence is 24 residues long.